This passage covers 2 T cell receptor beta chains from one sample sequenced in a study of blood T cell repertoires in COVID-19. Libraries were prepared by immunoSEQ multiplex PCR; TCRdb keeps only in-frame clonotypes and omits some of them. The sample has 95,000 to 150,000 clones, 78% seen once. Sequencing was performed on peripheral blood. These TCRs come from a man aged 65 to 85 with acute or convalescent COVID-19.

The J gene is TRBJ2-3, the V gene TRBV9, with TRBD1 as a possible D gene (6 bases). There are 15 residues in the CDR3. Trimming cost V 0 bases and J 5 bases, with 13 bases left between them. The V gene's germline CDR1 is SGDLS and CDR2 YYNGEE. The CDR3 nucleotides are TGTGCCAGCAGCGTAGCGGTAACAGGGCAAGATACGCAGTATTTT. This codes for CASSVAVTGQDTQYF.

This chain connects TRBV7-3 to TRBJ1-1, with a weak D call TRBD1 (6 bases). CDR1 is SGHTA and CDR2 is FQGTGA in the germline V gene. V dropped 5 bases and J dropped 1 base, with 8 bases sitting between them. This CDR3 contains 13 residues. CDR3 sequence (DNA): TGTGCCAGCAGCGCGGACAGGAACACTGAAGCTTTCTTT. Translation: CASSADRNTEAFF.